The present T cell receptor beta chain was sequenced within a study of blood T cell repertoires in COVID-19. Sequenced by immunoSEQ multiplex PCR; TCRdb stores in-frame clones only, minus some. The sample has some 120,000 clones, roughly 84% seen once. The CDR3 consists of 15 residues. The V end was cut by 5 bases, the J end by 3 bases, with 14 bases between. Per the germline V gene, CDR1 is SGHAT and CDR2 is FQNNGV. The V gene is TRBV11-2, the J gene TRBJ1-3; TRBD1 is a possible D gene (5 bases). The sequenced sample was peripheral blood. The source of this sequence is a woman aged 30 to 39 who had recovered from COVID-19. CDR3: CASSQWAGYGNTIYF. The CDR3 coding sequence is TGTGCCAGCAGCCAGTGGGCAGGGTATGGAAACACCATATATTTT.